The clone carrying this T cell receptor beta chain was recorded at least ten times. The target antigen is unknown. This entry comes from a study of T cells in Graves' hyperthyroidism and ophthalmopathy. Whole-study context: Blood from the periphery was taken at initial diagnosis, before any treatment. Study-wide results and caveats: Most thyroid-expanded clonotypes above 0.001 were also found in blood.

CDR1 is LGHDT, CDR2 YNNKEL, per germline (reference sequence). The CDR3 contains 15 residues. V dropped 1 base and J dropped 3 bases, with 10 bases sitting between them. Using RNA transcripts as the source, TCR beta CDR3 regions were amplified. Carried out on the TCR CDR3, a first-round RT-PCR used the HTBI primer set. TCRdb used MiXCR to reprocess the multiplex PCR reads, holding one entry per CDR3 protein. The sample has under 350,000 distinct CDR3 sequences, roughly an eighth seen once. Uncontrolled infection, other autoimmune disease, pregnancy and lactation each barred patients from inclusion. The chain couples TRBV3-1 to TRBJ1-5; D uncertain. Source material: blood. The source of this sequence is a woman in her thirties or forties with Graves' hyperthyroidism. CDR3 loop: CASSQGVRNNQPQHF. The DNA of the CDR3 is TGTGCCAGCAGCCAAGGAGTGCGGAACAATCAGCCCCAGCATTTT.